The rows below give T cell receptor beta chains drawn from one sample of a study of T cell changes during pregnancy in multiple sclerosis. Clones were read by immunoSEQ multiplex PCR, and TCRdb kept only the in-frame ones, dropping some. The table shows around 110,000 clones, with more than 80% occurring only once. Here the sequenced sample was peripheral blood, taken before pregnancy. The receptors were gathered from a female donor with multiple sclerosis, enrolled in a pregnancy study. Each CDR3 is given with its conserved first and last residue. The D gene is left open where the match is weak. Size values are once, few and many counts, or a class for expanded clones, and some rows have none.

D,V,J,size,CDR3,DNA
TRBD1,TRBV7-9,TRBJ2-7,NA,CASSPQRTGAVHEQYF,TGTGCCAGCAGCCCGCAACGGACAGGGGCCGTCCACGAGCAGTACTTC
NA,TRBV6-1,TRBJ1-5,NA,CASSEVLGANQPQHF,TGTGCCAGCAGCGAGGTCCTTGGGGCTAATCAGCCCCAGCATTTT
NA,TRBV7-3,TRBJ2-7,NA,CASSLTGLAEQYF,TGTGCCAGCAGCTTAACGGGCCTCGCTGAGCAGTACTTC
TRBD1,TRBV6-6,TRBJ1-4,NA,CASSVTGVGEKLFF,TGTGCCAGCAGTGTTACAGGGGTTGGTGAAAAACTGTTTTTT
NA,TRBV30,TRBJ1-4,NA,CAWRGGATNEKLFF,TGTGCCTGGAGGGGGGGGGCAACTAATGAAAAACTGTTTTTT
TRBD2,TRBV19,TRBJ2-7,NA,CASSFGLAFSEQYF,TGTGCCAGTAGTTTCGGACTAGCGTTCAGCGAGCAGTACTTC
NA,TRBV6-1,TRBJ1-1,NA,CALSRGAVNTEAFF,TGTGCACTTTCGCGGGGGGCAGTGAACACTGAAGCTTTCTTT
TRBD1,TRBV18,TRBJ1-2,NA,CASSLDRGQGNYGYTF,TGTGCCAGCTCACTGGACAGGGGGCAAGGGAACTATGGCTACACCTTC
NA,TRBV6-5,TRBJ1-3,NA,CASSPPGSGNTIYF,TGTGCCAGCAGTCCTCCAGGCTCTGGAAACACCATATATTTT
NA,TRBV10-1,TRBJ2-1,NA,CASSDTGSYNEQFF,TGCGCCAGCAGTGATACAGGCTCCTACAATGAGCAGTTCTTC
TRBD2,TRBV9,TRBJ2-3,NA,CASSEGRVGWVTDTQYF,TGTGCCAGCAGCGAGGGGAGGGTGGGGTGGGTCACAGATACGCAGTATTTT
NA,TRBV11-1,TRBJ2-4,NA,CASSLVQEGNIQYF,TGTGCCAGCAGCTTAGTACAGGAGGGAAACATTCAGTACTTC
NA,TRBV9,TRBJ1-1,NA,CASSVDSGTEAFF,TGTGCCAGCAGCGTAGATTCAGGCACTGAAGCTTTCTTT
NA,TRBV12-5,TRBJ2-1,NA,CASGLVHNNEQFF,TGTGCTAGTGGTTTGGTCCACAACAATGAGCAGTTCTTC
TRBD2,TRBV7-2,TRBJ2-5,NA,CASSLSRGGAQETQYF,TGTGCCAGCAGCTTGTCCCGCGGGGGGGCTCAAGAGACCCAGTACTTC
TRBD2,TRBV4-1,TRBJ2-5,NA,CASSQERVRGVAGETQYF,TGCGCCAGCAGCCAAGAAAGGGTTCGCGGAGTAGCGGGGGAGACCCAGTACTTC
NA,TRBV29-1,TRBJ2-1,NA,CSVWARAGNEQFF,TGCAGCGTTTGGGCCAGGGCTGGGAATGAGCAGTTCTTC
NA,TRBV11-2,TRBJ1-1,NA,CASSVDRRGTEAFF,TGTGCCAGCAGCGTGGACCGGAGGGGCACTGAAGCTTTCTTT
NA,TRBV7-3,TRBJ1-2,few,CASSLTVDSRDGYTF,TGTGCCAGCAGCTTAACGGTCGACAGTCGGGATGGCTACACCTTC
TRBD2,TRBV19,TRBJ2-3,NA,CASSIVPAGEHTQYF,TGTGCCAGTAGTATAGTACCAGCGGGGGAACATACGCAGTATTTT
NA,TRBV6-1,TRBJ1-2,once,CASSVGAYYGYTF,TGTGCCAGCAGTGTAGGGGCTTACTATGGCTACACCTTC
TRBD1,TRBV19,TRBJ1-6,NA,CATRDSNYSPLHF,TGTGCCACCCGGGACAGTAATTATTCACCCCTCCACTTT
TRBD2,TRBV27,TRBJ2-3,NA,CASTLAGGVSDTQYF,TGTGCCAGCACCCTAGCGGGAGGGGTTTCAGATACGCAGTATTTT
TRBD1,TRBV30,TRBJ1-6,NA,CAWSGTGAGLINSPLHF,TGTGCCTGGAGTGGGACAGGCGCTGGCCTAATTAATTCACCCCTCCACTTT
NA,TRBV13,TRBJ1-1,NA,CASSASAGYTEAFF,TGTGCCAGCAGCGCCAGTGCAGGGTACACTGAAGCTTTCTTT
TRBD1,TRBV5-4,TRBJ1-2,NA,CASSLGDSYYGYTF,TGTGCCAGCAGCTTGGGGGACAGCTACTATGGCTACACCTTC
NA,TRBV7-2,TRBJ2-2,NA,CASSLGVGGANTGELFF,TGTGCCAGCAGCTTAGGAGTGGGGGGTGCGAACACCGGGGAGCTGTTTTTT
TRBD1,TRBV2,TRBJ2-2,NA,CASSGQGSTGELFF,TGTGCCAGCAGTGGACAGGGGAGCACCGGGGAGCTGTTTTTT
TRBD1,TRBV5-5,TRBJ2-7,NA,CASSQDRGYEQYF,TGTGCCAGCAGCCAGGACAGGGGCTACGAGCAGTACTTC
NA,TRBV30,TRBJ1-5,NA,CACPQNQPQHF,TGTGCCTGCCCACAGAATCAGCCCCAGCATTTT
NA,TRBV2,TRBJ2-7,NA,CASKLTGHYEQYF,TGTGCCAGCAAGCTGACAGGCCACTACGAGCAGTACTTC
NA,TRBV19,TRBJ1-5,few,CASSQPMSNQPQHF,TGTGCCAGTAGCCAACCTATGAGCAATCAGCCCCAGCATTTT
TRBD2,TRBV5-4,TRBJ2-5,NA,CASSSPRGEETQYF,TGTGCCAGCAGCTCACCCCGGGGGGAAGAGACCCAGTACTTC
TRBD2,TRBV28,TRBJ2-7,once,CASSLPIRTGTSGSNEQYF,TGTGCCAGCAGTTTACCAATCCGAACCGGGACTAGCGGGAGTAACGAGCAGTACTTC
TRBD1,TRBV6-5,TRBJ2-5,NA,CASSLTGQGIRTQYF,TGTGCCAGCAGTCTGACTGGACAGGGGATTCGGACCCAGTACTTC
NA,TRBV25-1,TRBJ2-6,NA,CASSAVGAGANVLTF,TGTGCCAGCAGTGCGGTAGGAGCTGGGGCCAACGTCCTGACTTTC
NA,TRBV9,TRBJ1-1,NA,CASSVVGGSTEAFF,TGTGCCAGCAGCGTAGTTGGGGGGAGCACTGAAGCTTTCTTT
NA,TRBV7-3,TRBJ2-5,NA,CASSRTIQETQYF,TGTGCCAGCAGCCGGACAATACAAGAGACCCAGTACTTC
TRBD2,TRBV5-1,TRBJ2-2,NA,CASRREGRTGELFF,TGCGCCAGCAGACGGGAGGGCCGGACCGGGGAGCTGTTTTTT
TRBD2,TRBV30,TRBJ2-5,once,CAWSVSGGKTQYF,TGTGCCTGGAGTGTTAGCGGGGGGAAGACCCAGTACTTC
TRBD2,TRBV25-1,TRBJ2-2,NA,CASSEGGRDTGELFF,TGTGCCAGCAGTGAAGGAGGGAGGGACACCGGGGAGCTGTTTTTT
TRBD2,TRBV7-3,TRBJ2-4,NA,CASSLMGGGKNIQYF,TGTGCCAGCAGCTTAATGGGGGGGGGCAAAAACATTCAGTACTTC
TRBD1,TRBV27,TRBJ1-1,NA,CASSPTGTVVEATEAFF,TGTGCCAGCAGCCCGACTGGGACAGTGGTTGAGGCCACTGAAGCTTTCTTT
NA,TRBV19,TRBJ2-7,once,CASSREQGRSYEQYF,TGTGCCAGTAGTAGAGAACAGGGCAGGTCCTACGAGCAGTACTTC
TRBD1,TRBV2,TRBJ2-2,NA,CASSEKGQGRSGELFF,TGTGCCAGCAGTGAAAAGGGACAGGGTCGCTCCGGGGAGCTGTTTTTT
NA,TRBV5-6,TRBJ1-2,NA,CASSRIGPNYGYTF,TGTGCCAGCAGCCGAATCGGTCCTAACTATGGCTACACCTTC
TRBD2,TRBV28,TRBJ2-7,NA,CASRPPGLAGGRDYEQYF,TGTGCCAGCAGGCCCCCGGGACTAGCGGGAGGGAGGGACTACGAGCAGTACTTC
NA,TRBV7-2,TRBJ2-5,NA,CASSLIGSGEGRETQYF,TGTGCCAGCAGCCTGATCGGGAGTGGTGAAGGGAGAGAGACCCAGTACTTC
TRBD2,TRBV4-2,TRBJ2-1,NA,CASSQASGGANEQFF,TGTGCCAGCAGCCAAGCTAGCGGGGGGGCCAATGAGCAGTTCTTC
NA,TRBV7-9,TRBJ1-5,few,CASSSDTEYQPQHF,TGTGCCAGCAGCTCCGACACCGAATATCAGCCCCAGCATTTT
TRBD2,TRBV5-4,TRBJ2-3,NA,CASSLELAGDTQYF,TGTGCCAGCAGCTTGGAACTAGCGGGAGATACGCAGTATTTT
NA,TRBV7-2,TRBJ1-2,NA,CASSLPEQGNIGYTF,TGTGCCAGCAGCTTACCCGAGCAGGGAAACATTGGCTACACCTTC
TRBD2,TRBV7-3,TRBJ2-1,NA,CASSLKGTSGDSTNEQFF,TGTGCCAGCAGCTTAAAGGGGACTAGCGGAGATTCGACAAATGAGCAGTTCTTC
TRBD2,TRBV5-4,TRBJ2-1,once,CASSPDSGRAGNEQFF,TGTGCCAGCAGCCCTGATAGCGGGAGGGCCGGAAATGAGCAGTTCTTC
NA,TRBV20-1,TRBJ2-1,NA,CSAGLPNEQFF,TGCAGTGCTGGACTACCCAATGAGCAGTTCTTC
NA,TRBV5-1,TRBJ2-1,NA,CASSRRQRLSSYNEQFF,TGCGCCAGCAGCCGTCGTCAGCGCCTCAGCTCCTACAATGAGCAGTTCTTC
NA,TRBV28,TRBJ2-7,NA,CATGRRSSSYEQYF,TGTGCCACCGGCCGCAGGTCCAGCTCCTACGAGCAGTACTTC
NA,TRBV11-1,TRBJ2-7,few,CASRTVEGLYEQYF,TGTGCCAGCAGAACGGTGGAGGGCCTTTACGAGCAGTACTTC
NA,TRBV5-1,TRBJ1-1,NA,CASSSVKNTEAFF,TGCGCCAGCAGCTCCGTAAAGAACACTGAAGCTTTCTTT
TRBD1,TRBV28,TRBJ2-5,once,CASSPTPGQGSETQYF,TGTGCCAGCAGTCCTACTCCGGGACAGGGATCGGAGACCCAGTACTTC